These 26 T cell receptor beta chains originate from one sample sequenced in a study of early T cells in non-severe SARS-CoV-2 infection. In TCRdb, the 5' RACE reads were re-called with MiXCR into one record per CDR3 protein. The data contain tens of thousands of distinct CDR3 sequences, about 9.7% of them seen just once; the ten biggest clones take up 4.2%. Sequenced sample: whole blood. The origin of the receptors is an adult who was a healthcare worker with PCR-confirmed SARS-CoV-2 infection or an uninfected control (not recorded which).

A word on this clonotype: A read error is possible here, since a much larger clone lies one base away. V usage is TRBV7-3 and J usage is TRBJ2-3, with D uncertain. The CDR3 contains 17 residues. Germline V gene lookup returns CDR1 SGHTA and CDR2 FQGTGA. V was pared by 11 bases and J by 3 bases, with 27 bases between. The CDR3: CARRKVAERLRTDTQYF. The CDR3 bases are TGTGCCCGCCGGAAGGTAGCCGAACGCCTAAGGACAGATACGCAGTATTTT.

This clonotype was recorded at least ten times. The chain is built from TRBV21-1 and TRBJ2-6; TRBD2, as called in the table, went unchecked against the DNA. TRBV21-1 counts as a pseudogene. This CDR3 is 15 amino acids long. The CDR3: CASSNGGTGANVLTF. CDR3 bases: TGTGCCAGCAGCAACGGAGGGACCGGGGCCAACGTCCTGACTTTC.

This clonotype was seen at least ten times. This chain connects TRBV20-1 to TRBJ1-5; 12 positions agree with TRBD1. The CDR3 has 16 residues. V was clipped by 2 bases and J by 4 bases; unmatched bases: 6. Germline CDR1 is DFQATT and CDR2 is SNEGSKA (reference sequence). CDR3 in amino acids: CSARFGTGGSNQPQHF. Here the CDR3 DNA reads TGCAGTGCTAGATTCGGGACAGGGGGCTCGAATCAGCCCCAGCATTTT.

This clonotype came up many times. This chain connects TRBV25-1 to TRBJ1-2; D perhaps matches TRBD1 (5 bases). The CDR3 sequence is 14 residues long. Germline assignment: CDR1 MGHDK and CDR2 SYGVNS. V was pared by 1 base and J by 6 bases, with 12 bases between. The CDR3 bases are TGTGCCAGCAGTGAATGGGGGGTCAGCGATGGCTACACCTTC. It specifies CASSEWGVSDGYTF.

This clonotype was seen at least ten times. A read error may account for a junction end that differs from germline. The genes are TRBV27 and TRBJ2-7; unclear D gene. Germline V gives CDR1 MNHEY, CDR2 SMNVEV (reference sequence). The CDR3 runs 14 residues. CDR3 sequence (DNA): TGTGCCAGCAGTAACTTGGGGTCGTCCTCCGAGCAGTACTTC. Translation: CASSNLGSSSEQYF.

To note about this clonotype: A much larger clone differs by one base, so this may be a read error. This likely comes from a read error, as the CDR3 has no conserved phenylalanine or tryptophan at its end. The chain carries TRBV5-4 and TRBJ2-1, with 9 nucleotides matching TRBD1. The CDR3 loop spans 15 amino acids. V dropped 0 bases and J dropped 4; count of bases not matched to a gene: 2. Germline V CDR1 and CDR2: SGHNT, YYREEE (reference sequence). CDR3 bases: TGTGCCAGCAGCTTGGCCGGACAGGGGTACAATGAGCAGTTCTTA. Its translation: CASSLAGQGYNEQFL.

This clonotype was found many times. The V call is TRBV6-6, the J call TRBJ1-2, with a possible D match to TRBD1 (5 bases). The CDR3 has 13 residues. The germline V gene encodes CDR1 MNHNY and CDR2 SVGAGI (reference sequence). V dropped 6 bases and J dropped 8 bases, with 16 bases sitting between them. CDR3 in DNA: TGTGCCAGCAGCAGTGCCCAGGGCGGCGGCTACACCTTC. Encoded protein: CASSSAQGGGYTF.

This clonotype was picked up many times. The V and J genes are TRBV11-2 and TRBJ2-1, with unresolved D. V was trimmed by 1 base and J by 8 bases, leaving 9 bases between them. The CDR3 runs to 13 residues. Germline V gene data show CDR1 as SGHAT and CDR2 as FQNNGV. CDR3 region: CASSLVLGYEQFF. The CDR3 nucleotides read TGTGCCAGCAGCTTAGTGTTGGGATATGAGCAGTTCTTC.

There are a few counts of this clonotype. The chain has TRBV27 and TRBJ1-6, with 9 bases that match TRBD1. The germline V gene has CDR1 MNHEY and CDR2 SMNVEV (reference sequence). Unmatched junction bases numbered 4, after V lost 0 bases and J lost 10 bases. The CDR3 spans 15 residues. CDR3 DNA: TGTGCCAGCAGTTTATCGATACAGGGGGCATCACCCCTCCACTTT. Translated, it gives CASSLSIQGASPLHF.

This clonotype occurred many times. This chain uses TRBV11-2 with TRBJ2-6; D call uncertain. Trimming removed 0 bases at V and 2 bases at J, with 5 bases between. The V gene's germline CDR1 is SGHAT and CDR2 FQNNGV. This CDR3 is 15 amino acids long. The CDR3 bases are TGTGCCAGCAGCTTAGATTCGACTGGGGCCAACGTCCTGACTTTC. Translating gives CASSLDSTGANVLTF.

A few counts support this clonotype. This chain connects TRBV29-1 to TRBJ2-7; D is perhaps TRBD2 (5 bases). Germline loops: CDR1 SQVTM, CDR2 ANQGSEA. CDR3 size: 12 residues. Trimming pared 4 bases from V and 4 bases from J, leaving 11 bases between. CDR3 sequence (DNA): TGCAGCGTTGGGACTCAGTCTTACGAGCAGTACTTC. As protein: CSVGTQSYEQYF.

This clonotype showed up many times. This chain uses TRBV2 with TRBJ1-1, with D uncertain. V was pared by 4 bases and J by 7 bases, with 4 bases between. This CDR3 is built from 10 residues. Per germline, CDR1 SNHLY and CDR2 FYNNEI. CDR3 in amino acids: CASSVHEAFF. The CDR3 DNA sequence: TGTGCCAGCAGTGTACATGAAGCTTTCTTT.

The V gene is TRBV10-3, the J gene TRBJ2-3; D may be TRBD2 (5 bases). The germline V gene encodes CDR1 ENHRY and CDR2 SYGVKD. This CDR3 is 14 amino acids long. Deletions cut 8 bases from V and 6 bases from J, with 18 bases between. The CDR3 reads CAIGSQVNSDTQYF. The CDR3 region has the DNA TGTGCCATCGGGAGCCAGGTGAACTCCGATACGCAGTATTTT.

This clonotype was seen a few times. V usage is TRBV7-2 and J usage is TRBJ2-1; TRBD2 agrees at 11 bases. Trimming at V came to 3 bases and at J to 3 bases, leaving 1 base not matched to a gene. Germline V gene sequence: CDR1 SGHTA, CDR2 FQGNSA. The CDR3 contains 15 residues. The CDR3 is CASSLGLADYNEQFF. The CDR3 DNA reads TGTGCCAGCAGCTTGGGACTAGCGGACTACAATGAGCAGTTCTTC.

This clonotype was seen many times. J is TRBJ2-7 and V is TRBV2; D gene uncertain. In germline, CDR1 is SNHLY, CDR2 FYNNEI. The CDR3 sequence is 14 residues long. V was shortened by 7 bases and J by 1 base, with 14 bases between the two germline ends. CDR3 nucleotide sequence: TGTGCCAGCACCCTCACCCTGGCGTCCTACGAGCAGTACTTC. Its protein is CASTLTLASYEQYF.

In its sample, this clonotype was seen many times. The genes are TRBV5-1 and TRBJ1-1, with D possibly being TRBD1 (5 bases). Germline CDR1 is SGHRS and CDR2 is YFSETQ. Trimming pared 4 bases from V and 7 bases from J, leaving 11 bases between. CDR3 length equals 12 residues. The CDR3 protein is CASSLPGLEAFF. CDR3 in DNA: TGCGCCAGCAGCCTTCCGGGGCTTGAAGCTTTCTTT.

At least ten counts were recorded for this clonotype. V is TRBV24-1 and J is TRBJ2-1; 7 bases align to TRBD2. Looked up from germline, CDR1 is KGHDR and CDR2 is SFDVKD. The CDR3 loop spans 17 amino acids. The ends lost 2 bases at V and 2 bases at J; junction bases unmatched: 8. CDR3 sequence reads: CATSDSVGRGTYNEQFF. CDR3 in DNA: TGTGCCACCAGTGATTCCGTAGGGCGGGGGACCTACAATGAGCAGTTCTTC.

This clonotype was detected ten times or more. The V gene is TRBV7-2, the J gene TRBJ1-6; D not certain. V was cut by 5 bases and J by 2 bases, with 1 base left in between. The germline V gene has CDR1 SGHTA and CDR2 FQGNSA. The CDR3 is 12 residues long. In DNA form, the CDR3 reads TGTGCCAGCAGCCCCTATAATTCACCCCTCCACTTT. Amino acid sequence: CASSPYNSPLHF.

This clonotype was recorded many times. The chain links TRBV27 to TRBJ2-3; D is perhaps TRBD1 or TRBD2 (5 bases each). The CDR3 extends over 14 amino acids. Germline-derived CDR1 and CDR2 are MNHEY and SMNVEV (reference sequence). The V end lost 10 bases, the J end lost 2 bases, and 16 bases lay between the germline ends. In DNA form, the CDR3 reads TGTGCCACTGGGACGGTAGCCGTCACAGATACGCAGTATTTT. The encoded protein is CATGTVAVTDTQYF.

This clonotype came up many times. The gene calls are TRBV30 and TRBJ1-1; D is possibly TRBD1 (6 bases). The ends were cut back, 2 bases at V and 1 base at J, with 20 bases in the middle. Looked up from germline, CDR1 is GTSNPN and CDR2 is SVGIG (reference sequence). The CDR3 has 17 amino acids. The CDR3 here is CAWSPGTPLLGNTEAFF. For the CDR3, the DNA is TGTGCCTGGAGTCCCGGGACACCCTTACTGGGGAACACTGAAGCTTTCTTT.

This clonotype was observed many times. The CDR3 here is CSARVRDRGGGGYTF. The CDR3 bases are TGCAGTGCTAGAGTGCGGGACAGGGGAGGTGGTGGCTACACCTTC. The rearrangement links TRBV20-1 to TRBJ1-2; 10 bases line up with TRBD1. Looked up from germline, CDR1 is DFQATT and CDR2 is SNEGSKA (reference sequence). CDR3 size: 15 residues. The V and J ends lost 1 base and 7 bases, in that order; junction bases with no gene match: 9.

This clonotype was recorded at least ten times. V and J are TRBV20-1 and TRBJ1-2; 7 bases match TRBD1. The germline CDR1 and CDR2 sequences are DFQATT and SNEGSKA (reference sequence). The CDR3 is 13 amino acids. Losses at the gene ends were 5 bases for V and 5 bases for J; bases not matched to a gene: 8. CDR3 DNA: TGCAGTGCTGAGGACAGGAGGGCTTATGGCTACACCTTC. It codes for CSAEDRRAYGYTF.

This clonotype was seen at least ten times. This sequence joins TRBV7-2 and TRBJ1-3; maybe TRBD1 (6 bases). The CDR3 totals 14 residues. Trimming left V 5 bases short and J 1 base short, with 9 bases between. Germline assignment: CDR1 SGHTA and CDR2 FQGNSA. CDR3 amino acids: CASSTQGSGNTIYF. The CDR3 DNA reads as TGTGCCAGCAGCACACAGGGTTCTGGAAACACCATATATTTT.

This clonotype appeared many times. The rearrangement links TRBV9 to TRBJ1-1; tentative D call: TRBD1 (5 bases). The CDR3 extends over 14 amino acids. V gave up 1 base and J gave up 7 bases, with 14 bases separating them. Germline V CDR1 and CDR2: SGDLS, YYNGEE. The CDR3 loop reads CASSVLQGQGEAFF. As DNA, the CDR3 is TGTGCCAGCAGCGTATTGCAGGGCCAGGGTGAAGCTTTCTTT. Complete variable domain (other parts from reference TRBV9 and TRBJ1-1): DSGVTQTPKHLITATGQRVTLRCSPRSGDLSVYWYQQSLDQGLQFLIQYYNGEERAKGNILERFSAQQFPDLHSELNLSSLELGDSALYFCASSVLQGQGEAFFGQGTRLTVV.

This clonotype was counted a few times. The rearrangement joins TRBV11-2 to TRBJ2-1; 8 bases line up with TRBD2. CDR1 and CDR2 from the germline V gene are SGHAT and FQNNGV. The CDR3 contains 13 residues. The V segment lost 6 bases and the J segment 4 bases; nucleotides outside the gene matches: 2. The CDR3 reads CASRASGYNEQFF. CDR3 in DNA: TGTGCCAGCAGGGCTAGCGGGTACAATGAGCAGTTCTTC.

This clonotype appeared many times. The chain links TRBV18 to TRBJ2-6; D gene unclear. Trimming removed 2 bases from V and 4 bases from J, with 3 bases in between. The CDR3 runs to 13 residues. The germline gives CDR1 KGHSH, CDR2 LQKENI. The CDR3: CASSPDGANVLTF. The CDR3 region has the DNA TGTGCCAGCTCACCAGACGGGGCCAACGTCCTGACTTTC.